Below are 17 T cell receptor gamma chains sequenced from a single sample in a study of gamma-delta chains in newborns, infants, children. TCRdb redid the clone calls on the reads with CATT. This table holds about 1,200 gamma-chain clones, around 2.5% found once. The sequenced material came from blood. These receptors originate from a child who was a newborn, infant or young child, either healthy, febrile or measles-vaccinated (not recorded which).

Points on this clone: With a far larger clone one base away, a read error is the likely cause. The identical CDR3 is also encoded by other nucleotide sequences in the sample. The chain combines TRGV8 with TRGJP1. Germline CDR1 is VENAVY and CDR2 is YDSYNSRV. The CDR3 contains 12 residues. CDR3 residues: CATWDTGWFKIF. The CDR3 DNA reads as TGTGCCACCTGGGACACTGGTTGGTTCAAAATATTT.

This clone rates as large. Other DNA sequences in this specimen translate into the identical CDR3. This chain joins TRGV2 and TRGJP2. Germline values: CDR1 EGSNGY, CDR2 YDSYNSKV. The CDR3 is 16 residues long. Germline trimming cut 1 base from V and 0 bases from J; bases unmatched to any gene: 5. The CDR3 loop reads CATWDGGDSSDWIKTF. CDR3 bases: TGTGCCACCTGGGACGGAGGGGATAGTAGTGATTGGATCAAGACGTTT.

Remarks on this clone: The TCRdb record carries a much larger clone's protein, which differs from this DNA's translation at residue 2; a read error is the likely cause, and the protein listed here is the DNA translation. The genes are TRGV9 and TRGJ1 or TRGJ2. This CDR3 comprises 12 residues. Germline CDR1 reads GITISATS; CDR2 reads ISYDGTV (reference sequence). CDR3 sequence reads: CTLWEVIYKKLF. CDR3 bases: TGTACCTTGTGGGAGGTAATTTATAAGAAACTCTTT.

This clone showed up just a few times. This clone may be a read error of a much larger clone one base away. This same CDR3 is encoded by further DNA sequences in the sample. CDR3 in DNA: TGCGCCTTGTGGGAGGTGACGCGGGAGTTGGGCAAAAAAATCAAGGTATTT. Its protein product is CALWEVTRELGKKIKVF. The genes are TRGV9 and TRGJP. The CDR3 runs 17 residues. Germline V gives CDR1 GITISATS, CDR2 ISYDGTV (reference sequence).

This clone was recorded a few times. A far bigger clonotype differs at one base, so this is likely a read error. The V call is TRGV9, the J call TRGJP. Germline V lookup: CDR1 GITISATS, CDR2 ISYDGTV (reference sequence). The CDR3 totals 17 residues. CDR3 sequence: CALWEVQVGLGKKIEVF. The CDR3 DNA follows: TGTGCCTTGTGGGAGGTGCAGGTAGGGTTGGGCAAAAAAATCGAGGTATTT.

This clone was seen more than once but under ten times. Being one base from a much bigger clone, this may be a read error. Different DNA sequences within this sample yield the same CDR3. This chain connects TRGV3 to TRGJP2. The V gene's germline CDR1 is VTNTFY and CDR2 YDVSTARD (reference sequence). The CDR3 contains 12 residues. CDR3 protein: CATWSSDWIKTF. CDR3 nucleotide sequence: TGCGCCACCTGGAGTAGTGATTGGATCAAGACGTTT.

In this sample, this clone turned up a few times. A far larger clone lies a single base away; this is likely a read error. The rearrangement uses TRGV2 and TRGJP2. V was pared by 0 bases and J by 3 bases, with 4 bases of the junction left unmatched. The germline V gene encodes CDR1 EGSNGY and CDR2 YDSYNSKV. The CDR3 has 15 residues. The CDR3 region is CATWDGHGSDWIKTF. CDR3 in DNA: TGTGCCACCTGGGACGGGCATGGTAGTGATTGGATCAAGACGTTT.

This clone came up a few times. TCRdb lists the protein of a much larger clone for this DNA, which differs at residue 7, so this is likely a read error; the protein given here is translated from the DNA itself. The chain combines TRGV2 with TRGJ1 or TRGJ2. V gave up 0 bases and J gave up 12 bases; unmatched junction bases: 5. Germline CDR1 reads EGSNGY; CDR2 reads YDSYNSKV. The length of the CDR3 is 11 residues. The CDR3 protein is CATWDGHVKLF. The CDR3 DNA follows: TGTGCCACCTGGGACGGGCACGTGAAACTCTTT.

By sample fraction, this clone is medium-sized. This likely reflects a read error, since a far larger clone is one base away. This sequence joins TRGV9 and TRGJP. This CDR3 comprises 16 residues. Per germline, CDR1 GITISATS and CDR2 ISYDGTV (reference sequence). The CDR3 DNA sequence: TGTGCCTTGTGGGAGGTGCAAGAGTTGGGCAAAAAAGTCAAGGTATTT. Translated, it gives CALWEVQELGKKVKVF.

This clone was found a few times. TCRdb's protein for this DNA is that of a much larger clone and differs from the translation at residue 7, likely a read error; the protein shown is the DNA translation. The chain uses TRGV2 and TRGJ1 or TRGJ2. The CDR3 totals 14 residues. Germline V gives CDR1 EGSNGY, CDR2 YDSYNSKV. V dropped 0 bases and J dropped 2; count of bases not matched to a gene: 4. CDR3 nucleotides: TGTGCCACCTGGGACGGGTCGTATTATTATAAGAAACTCTTT. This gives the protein CATWDGSYYYKKLF.

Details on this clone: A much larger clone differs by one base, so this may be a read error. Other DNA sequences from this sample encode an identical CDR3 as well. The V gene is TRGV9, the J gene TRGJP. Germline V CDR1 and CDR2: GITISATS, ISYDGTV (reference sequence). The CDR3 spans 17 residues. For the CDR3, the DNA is TGTGCCTTGTGGGAGGCCCATCAAGAGCTGGGCAAAAAAATCAAGGTATTT. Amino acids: CALWEAHQELGKKIKVF.

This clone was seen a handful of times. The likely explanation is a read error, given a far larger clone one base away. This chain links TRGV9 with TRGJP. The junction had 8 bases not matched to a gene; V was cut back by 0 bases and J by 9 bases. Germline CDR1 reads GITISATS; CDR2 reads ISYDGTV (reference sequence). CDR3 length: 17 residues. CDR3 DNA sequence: TGTGCCTTGTGGGAGGTGAAGGTAGGGTTGGGCAAAAAAATCAAGGTATTT. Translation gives CALWEVKVGLGKKIKVF.

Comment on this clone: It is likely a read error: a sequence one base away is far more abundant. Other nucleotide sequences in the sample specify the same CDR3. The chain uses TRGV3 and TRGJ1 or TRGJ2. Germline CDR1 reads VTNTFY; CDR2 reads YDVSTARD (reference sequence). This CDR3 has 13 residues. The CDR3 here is CATWDRGYYKKLF. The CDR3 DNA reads TGTGCCACCTGGGACAGGGGTTATTATAAGAAGCTCTTT.

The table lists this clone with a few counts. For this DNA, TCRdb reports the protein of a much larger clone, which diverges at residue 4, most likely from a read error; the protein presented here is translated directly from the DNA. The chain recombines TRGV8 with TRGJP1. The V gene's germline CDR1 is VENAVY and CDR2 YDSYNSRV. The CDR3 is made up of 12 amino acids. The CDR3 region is CATRDTGWFKIF. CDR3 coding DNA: TGTGCCACCCGGGACACTGGTTGGTTCAAGATATTT.

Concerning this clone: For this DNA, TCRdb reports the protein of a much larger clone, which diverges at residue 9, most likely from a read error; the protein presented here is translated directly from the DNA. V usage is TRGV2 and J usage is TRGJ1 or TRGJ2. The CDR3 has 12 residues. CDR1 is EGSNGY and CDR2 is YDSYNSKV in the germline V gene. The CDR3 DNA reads TGTGCCACCTGGGACGGGCTTTATATGAAACTCTTT. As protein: CATWDGLYMKLF.

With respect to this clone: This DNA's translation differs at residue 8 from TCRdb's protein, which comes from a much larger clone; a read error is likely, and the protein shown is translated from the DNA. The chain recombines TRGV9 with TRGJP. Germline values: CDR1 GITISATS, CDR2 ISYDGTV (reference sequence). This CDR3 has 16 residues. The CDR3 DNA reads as TGTGCCTTGTGGGACCCACAAGGGTTGGGCAAAAAAATCAAGGTATTT. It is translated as CALWDPQGLGKKIKVF.

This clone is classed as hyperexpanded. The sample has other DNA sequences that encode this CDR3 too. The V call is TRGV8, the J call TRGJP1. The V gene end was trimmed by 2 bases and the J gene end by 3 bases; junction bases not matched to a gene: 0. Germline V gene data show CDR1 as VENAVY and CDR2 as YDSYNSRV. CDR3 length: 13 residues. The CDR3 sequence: CATWDTTGWFKIF. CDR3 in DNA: TGTGCCACCTGGGATACCACTGGTTGGTTCAAGATATTT.